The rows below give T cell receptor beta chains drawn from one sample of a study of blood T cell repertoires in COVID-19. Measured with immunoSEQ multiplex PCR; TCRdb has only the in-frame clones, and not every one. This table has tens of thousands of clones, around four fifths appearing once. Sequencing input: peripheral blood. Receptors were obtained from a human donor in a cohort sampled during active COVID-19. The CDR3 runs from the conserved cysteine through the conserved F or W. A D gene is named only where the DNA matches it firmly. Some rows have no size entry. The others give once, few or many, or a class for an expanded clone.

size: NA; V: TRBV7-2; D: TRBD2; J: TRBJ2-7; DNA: TGTGCCAGCAGCCTCAGCGGGAGTCACTACGAGCAGTACTTC; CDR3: CASSLSGSHYEQYF
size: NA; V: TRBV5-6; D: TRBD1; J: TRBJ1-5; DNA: TGTGCCAGCAGCCCCTCCGGGACAGGCAATCAGCCCCAGCATTTT; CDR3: CASSPSGTGNQPQHF
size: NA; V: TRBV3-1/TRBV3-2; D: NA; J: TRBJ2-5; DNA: TGTGCCAGCAGCCAACGGCGGTCTCGAGAGACCCAGTACTTC; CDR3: CASSQRRSRETQYF
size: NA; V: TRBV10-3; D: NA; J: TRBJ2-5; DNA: TGTGCCATCAGTGAGGAGGCTAGCCTACGAACGGAGACCCAGTACTTC; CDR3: CAISEEASLRTETQYF
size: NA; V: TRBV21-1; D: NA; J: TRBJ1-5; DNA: TGTGCCAGCAGCAAAGCTCCGGACAGGAATCGGGGGCAGCCCCAGCATTTT; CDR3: CASSKAPDRNRGQPQHF
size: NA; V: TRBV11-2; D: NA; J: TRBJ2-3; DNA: TGTGCCAGCAGCGCCCTATTTGGGGAGCCAGATACGCAGTATTTT; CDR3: CASSALFGEPDTQYF
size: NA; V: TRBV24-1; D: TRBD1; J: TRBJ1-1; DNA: TGTGCCACCAGTGCCGCGGGACAGGCGAACACTGAAGCTTTCTTT; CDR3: CATSAAGQANTEAFF
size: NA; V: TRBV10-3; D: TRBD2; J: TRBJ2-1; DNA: TGTGCCATCAGTGAGGCACTAGCGACAGACAATGAGCAGTTCTTC; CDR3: CAISEALATDNEQFF
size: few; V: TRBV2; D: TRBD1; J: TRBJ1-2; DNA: TGTGCCAGCAGTGTTTCGGGACAGGGATATAACTATGGCTACACCTTC; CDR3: CASSVSGQGYNYGYTF
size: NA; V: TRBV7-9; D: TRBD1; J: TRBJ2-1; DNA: TGTGCCAGCAGCTTAGCTTCCCGAGGGGGCGGCGGCTCCTACAATGAGCAGTTCTTC; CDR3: CASSLASRGGGGSYNEQFF
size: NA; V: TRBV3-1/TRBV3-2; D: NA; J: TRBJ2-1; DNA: TGTGCCAGCAGCCAAGATGACGACAGCCTTCGGAATGAGCAGTTCTTC; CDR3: CASSQDDDSLRNEQFF
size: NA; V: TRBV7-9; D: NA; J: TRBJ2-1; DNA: TGTGCCAGCAGCTTAGACAGGCCTGGGGATGAGCAGTTCTTC; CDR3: CASSLDRPGDEQFF
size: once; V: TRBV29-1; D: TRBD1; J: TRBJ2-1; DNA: TGCAGCGTTGGGCAGGGGGCTCGGAATGAGCAGTTCTTC; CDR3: CSVGQGARNEQFF
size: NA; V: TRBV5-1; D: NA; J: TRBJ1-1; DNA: TGCGCCAGCAGATTCTTGGGGGGCACTGAAGCTTTCTTT; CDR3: CASRFLGGTEAFF
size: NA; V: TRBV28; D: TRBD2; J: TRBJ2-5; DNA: TGTGCCAGCAGGGGACTAGCGGGAGGTGGGGCGGAGACCCAGTACTTC; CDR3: CASRGLAGGGAETQYF
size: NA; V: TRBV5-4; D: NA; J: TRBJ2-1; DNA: TGTGCCAGCAGCTCTATCCTTAACTCCTACAATGAGCAGTTCTTC; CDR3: CASSSILNSYNEQFF
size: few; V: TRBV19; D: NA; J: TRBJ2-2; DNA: TGTGCCAGTAGTGTGACTGGCACCGGGGAGCTGTTTTTT; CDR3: CASSVTGTGELFF
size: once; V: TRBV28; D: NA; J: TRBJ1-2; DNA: TGTGCCAGCAGTTTGGGACAACCCAACTATGGCTACACCTTC; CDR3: CASSLGQPNYGYTF
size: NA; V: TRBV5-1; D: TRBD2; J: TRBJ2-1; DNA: TGCGCCAGCAGCCTACTAGCGGGCAACTACAATGAGCAGTTCTTC; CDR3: CASSLLAGNYNEQFF
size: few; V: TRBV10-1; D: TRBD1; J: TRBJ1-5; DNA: TGCGCCAGCAGCGCCGGACAGGGGGCCGGTCAGCCCCAGCATTTT; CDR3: CASSAGQGAGQPQHF
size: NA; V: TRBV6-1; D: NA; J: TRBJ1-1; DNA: TGTGCCAGCAGTGAAGGGCGGCAGAACGAAGCTTTCTTT; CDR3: CASSEGRQNEAFF
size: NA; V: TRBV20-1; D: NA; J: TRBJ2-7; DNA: TGCAGTGCTTTTACAGGGCTCGAGCAGTACTTC; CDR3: CSAFTGLEQYF
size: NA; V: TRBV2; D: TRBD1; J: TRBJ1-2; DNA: TGTGCCAGCAGCAGGACAGGCTCGTACTATGGCTACACCTTC; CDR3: CASSRTGSYYGYTF
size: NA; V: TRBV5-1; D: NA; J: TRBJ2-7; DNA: TGCGCCAGCAGCCCGACAACAGGGTCTCACGAGCAGTACTTC; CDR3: CASSPTTGSHEQYF
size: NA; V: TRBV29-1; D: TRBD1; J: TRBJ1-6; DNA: TGCAGCGCCCGAGGTGACAGGGGATCACCCCTCCACTTT; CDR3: CSARGDRGSPLHF
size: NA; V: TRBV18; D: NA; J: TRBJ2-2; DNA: TGTGCCAGCTCACCCCGACAGGCCTCCACCGGGGAGCTGTTTTTT; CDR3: CASSPRQASTGELFF
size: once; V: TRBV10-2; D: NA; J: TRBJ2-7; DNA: TGCGCCAGCAGTGAGCCGCTAGTAACTCCCGACGAGCAGTACTTC; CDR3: CASSEPLVTPDEQYF
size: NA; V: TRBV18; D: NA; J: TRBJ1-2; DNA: TGTGCCAGCTCACCGAGCGGAACATCAGACTATGGCTACACCTTC; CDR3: CASSPSGTSDYGYTF
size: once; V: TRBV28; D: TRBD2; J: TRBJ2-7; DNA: TGTGCCAGCAGTTCCGGGACGGCTGGGGGGGAGATCGAGCAGTACTTC; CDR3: CASSSGTAGGEIEQYF
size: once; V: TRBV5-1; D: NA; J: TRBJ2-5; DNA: TGCGCCAGCAGTAATCCCCAAGAGACCCAGTACTTC; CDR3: CASSNPQETQYF
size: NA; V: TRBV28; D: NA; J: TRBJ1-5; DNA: TGTGCCATCGCACAGGGTTCTCAGCCCCAGCATTTT; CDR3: CAIAQGSQPQHF
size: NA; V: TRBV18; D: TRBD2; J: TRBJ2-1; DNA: TGTGCCAGCTCACCTCCTGGACTAGCGGGAGGGCAATACAATGAGCAGTTCTTC; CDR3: CASSPPGLAGGQYNEQFF
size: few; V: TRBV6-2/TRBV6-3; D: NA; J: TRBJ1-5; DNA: TGTGCCAGCAGTCCACCAGGCATTAATAGCAATCAGCCCCAGCATTTT; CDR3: CASSPPGINSNQPQHF
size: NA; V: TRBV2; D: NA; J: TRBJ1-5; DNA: TGTGCCAGCAGTGCGGAGGGGACGCAGCCCCAGCATTTT; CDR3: CASSAEGTQPQHF
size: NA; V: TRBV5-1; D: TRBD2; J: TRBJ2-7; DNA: TGCGCCAGCAGTCTCGGGACTAGCGCGTCCTACGAGCAGTACTTC; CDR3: CASSLGTSASYEQYF
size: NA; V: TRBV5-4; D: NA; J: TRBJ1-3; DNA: TGTGCCAGCAGCTTCCGGGACTCCTCTGGAAACACCATATATTTT; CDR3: CASSFRDSSGNTIYF
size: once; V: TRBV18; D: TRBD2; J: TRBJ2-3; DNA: TGTGCCAGCTCTCTCGAGCGGGGGGATACGCAGTATTTT; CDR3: CASSLERGDTQYF
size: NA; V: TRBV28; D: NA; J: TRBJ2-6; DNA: TGTGCCAGCAGTCCGATGGCAGGGGCTCACTCTGGGGCCAACGTCCTGACTTTC; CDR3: CASSPMAGAHSGANVLTF
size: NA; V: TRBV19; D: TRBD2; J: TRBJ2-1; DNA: TGTGCCAGTAGTATCTGGGCTAGCGGGAGCAATGAGCAGTTCTTC; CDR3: CASSIWASGSNEQFF
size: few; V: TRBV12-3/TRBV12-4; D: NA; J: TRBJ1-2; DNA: TGTGCCAGCAGTTCAAGACAGGCTCCTCTTTACTTC; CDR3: CASSSRQAPLYF
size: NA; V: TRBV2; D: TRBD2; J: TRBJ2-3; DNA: TGTGCCAGCAGTATGGGGACTAGCGGGAGGGCCAGTACGCAGTATTTT; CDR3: CASSMGTSGRASTQYF
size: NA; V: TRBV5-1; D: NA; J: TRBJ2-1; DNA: TGCGCCAGCAGCTTGGAGGTTAAAGAGGGTTACAATGAGCAGTTCTTC; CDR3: CASSLEVKEGYNEQFF
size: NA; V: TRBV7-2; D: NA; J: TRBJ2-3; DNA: TGTGCCAGCAGCAAATACTCAGATACGCAGTATTTT; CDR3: CASSKYSDTQYF
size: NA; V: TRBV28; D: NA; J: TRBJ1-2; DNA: TGTGCCAGCACCCTTACCGGGGGGGGCAGACCGATTCGCTTC; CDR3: CASTLTGGGRPIRF
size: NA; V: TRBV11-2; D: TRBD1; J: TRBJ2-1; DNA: TGTGCCAGCAGCTTTACAGGGGTGAATGAGCAGTTCTTC; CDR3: CASSFTGVNEQFF